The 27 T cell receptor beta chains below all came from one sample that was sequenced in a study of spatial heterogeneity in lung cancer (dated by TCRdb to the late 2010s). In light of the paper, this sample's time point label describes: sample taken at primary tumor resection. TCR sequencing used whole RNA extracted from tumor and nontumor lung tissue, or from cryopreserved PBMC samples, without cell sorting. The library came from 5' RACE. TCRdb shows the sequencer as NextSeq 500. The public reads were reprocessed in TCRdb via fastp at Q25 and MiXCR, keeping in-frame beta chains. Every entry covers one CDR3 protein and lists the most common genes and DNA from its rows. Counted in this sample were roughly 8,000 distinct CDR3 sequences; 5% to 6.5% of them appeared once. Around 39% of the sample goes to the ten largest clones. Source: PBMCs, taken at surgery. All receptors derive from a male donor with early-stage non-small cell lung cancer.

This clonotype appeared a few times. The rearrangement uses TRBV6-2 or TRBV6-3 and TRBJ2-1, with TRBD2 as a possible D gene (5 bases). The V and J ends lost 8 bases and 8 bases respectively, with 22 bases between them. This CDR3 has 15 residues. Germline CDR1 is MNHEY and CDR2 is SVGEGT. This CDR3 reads CASHSWGAQNDEQFF. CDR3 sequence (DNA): TGTGCCAGCCATAGTTGGGGAGCCCAGAACGATGAGCAGTTCTTC.

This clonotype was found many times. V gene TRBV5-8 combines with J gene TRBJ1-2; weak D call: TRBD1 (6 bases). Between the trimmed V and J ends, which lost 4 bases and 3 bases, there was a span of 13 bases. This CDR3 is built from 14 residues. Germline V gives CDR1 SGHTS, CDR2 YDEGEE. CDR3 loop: CASSLPQGYYGYTF. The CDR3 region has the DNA TGTGCCAGCAGCCTCCCACAGGGTTACTATGGCTACACCTTC.

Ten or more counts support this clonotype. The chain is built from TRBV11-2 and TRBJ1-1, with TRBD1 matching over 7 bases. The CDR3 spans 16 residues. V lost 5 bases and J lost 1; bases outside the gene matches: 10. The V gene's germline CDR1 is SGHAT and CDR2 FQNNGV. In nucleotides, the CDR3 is TGTGCCAGCAGCCCGGGGGGAGGGGGCCGGAACACTGAAGCTTTCTTT. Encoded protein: CASSPGGGGRNTEAFF.

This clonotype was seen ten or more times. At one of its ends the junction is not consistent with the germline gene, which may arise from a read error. CDR3 residues: CASTELGYNEQFF. The CDR3 DNA reads TGTGCCAGCACTGAACTAGGATACAATGAGCAGTTCTTC. The chain uses TRBV2 and TRBJ2-1; TRBD2 might be the D (5 bases). CDR3 length: 13 amino acids. Germline CDR1 SNHLY, CDR2 FYNNEI.

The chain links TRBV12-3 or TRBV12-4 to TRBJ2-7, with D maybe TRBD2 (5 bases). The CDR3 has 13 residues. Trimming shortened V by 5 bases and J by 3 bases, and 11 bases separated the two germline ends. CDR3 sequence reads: CASSLRVFYEQYF. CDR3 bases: TGTGCCAGCAGTCTGAGGGTTTTCTACGAGCAGTACTTC.

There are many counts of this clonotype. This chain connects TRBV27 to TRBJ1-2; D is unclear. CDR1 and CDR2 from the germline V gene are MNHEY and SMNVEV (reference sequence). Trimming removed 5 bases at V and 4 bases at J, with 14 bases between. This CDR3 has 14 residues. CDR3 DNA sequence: TGTGCCAGCAGTCCTTGGAGGCCGACCTATGGCTACACCTTC. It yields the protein CASSPWRPTYGYTF.

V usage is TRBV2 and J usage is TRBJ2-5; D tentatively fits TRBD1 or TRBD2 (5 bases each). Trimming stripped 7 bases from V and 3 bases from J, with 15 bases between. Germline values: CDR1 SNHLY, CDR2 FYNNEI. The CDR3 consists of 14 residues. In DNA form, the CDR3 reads TGTGCCAGCACCCAACGGGGCATGGAAGAGACCCAGTACTTC. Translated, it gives CASTQRGMEETQYF.

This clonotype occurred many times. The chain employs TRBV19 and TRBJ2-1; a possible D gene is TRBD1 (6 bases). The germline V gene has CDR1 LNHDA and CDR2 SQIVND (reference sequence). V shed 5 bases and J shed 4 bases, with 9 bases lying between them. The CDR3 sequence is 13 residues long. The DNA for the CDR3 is TGTGCCAGTAGTCGGCAGGGGTACAATGAGCAGTTCTTC. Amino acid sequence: CASSRQGYNEQFF.

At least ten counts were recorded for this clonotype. The DNA of the CDR3 is TGTGCCAGCAGCGGGCGGGACAGGGGATACGAGCAGTACTTC. This gives the protein CASSGRDRGYEQYF. This rearrangement joins TRBV7-9 to TRBJ2-7; 10 bases align to TRBD1. The CDR3 has 14 residues. The germline gives CDR1 SEHNR, CDR2 FQNEAQ (reference sequence). V lost 5 bases, J lost 4 bases, and 5 bases stayed unmatched. Drawing the rest from reference TRBV7-9 and TRBJ2-7, the complete variable domain is DTGVSQNPRHKITKRGQNVTFRCDPISEHNRLYWYRQTLGQGPEFLTYFQNEAQLEKSRLLSDRFSAERPKGSFSTLEIQRTEQGDSAMYLCASSGRDRGYEQYFGPGTRLTVT.

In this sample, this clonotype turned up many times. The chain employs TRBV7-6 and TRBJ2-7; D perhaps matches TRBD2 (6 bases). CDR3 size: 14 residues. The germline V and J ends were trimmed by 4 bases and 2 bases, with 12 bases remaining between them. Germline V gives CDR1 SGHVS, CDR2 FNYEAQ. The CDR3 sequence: CASSSAGLTYEQYF. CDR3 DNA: TGTGCCAGCAGCTCGGCGGGACTCACCTACGAGCAGTACTTC.

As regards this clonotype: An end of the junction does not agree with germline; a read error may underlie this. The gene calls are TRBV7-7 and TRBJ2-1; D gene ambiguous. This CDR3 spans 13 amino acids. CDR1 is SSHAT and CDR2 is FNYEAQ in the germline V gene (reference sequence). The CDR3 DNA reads TGTGCTAGCAGCAAGAGACCATACAATGAGCAGTTCTTC. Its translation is CASSKRPYNEQFF.

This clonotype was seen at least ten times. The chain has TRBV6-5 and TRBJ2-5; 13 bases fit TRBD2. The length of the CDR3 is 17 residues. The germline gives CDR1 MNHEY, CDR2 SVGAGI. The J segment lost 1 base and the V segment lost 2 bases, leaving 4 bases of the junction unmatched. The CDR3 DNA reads TGTGCCAGCAGTTACACCGGGACTAGCGGGATCCAAGAGACCCAGTACTTC. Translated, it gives CASSYTGTSGIQETQYF.

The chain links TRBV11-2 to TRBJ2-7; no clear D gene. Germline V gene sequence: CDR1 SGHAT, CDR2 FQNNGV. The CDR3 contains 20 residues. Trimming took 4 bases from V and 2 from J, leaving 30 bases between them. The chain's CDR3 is CASSSFGGLARVPSPYEQYF. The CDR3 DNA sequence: TGTGCCAGCAGCTCTTTCGGCGGCCTCGCTAGGGTCCCAAGTCCCTACGAGCAGTACTTC.

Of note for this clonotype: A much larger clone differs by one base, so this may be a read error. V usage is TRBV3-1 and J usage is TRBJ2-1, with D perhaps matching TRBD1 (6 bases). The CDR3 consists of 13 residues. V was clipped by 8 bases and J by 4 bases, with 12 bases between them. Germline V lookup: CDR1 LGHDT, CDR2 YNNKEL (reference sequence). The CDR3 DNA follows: TGTGCCAGCGGTGAGGGGGTATACAATGAGCAGTTCTTC. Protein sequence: CASGEGVYNEQFF.

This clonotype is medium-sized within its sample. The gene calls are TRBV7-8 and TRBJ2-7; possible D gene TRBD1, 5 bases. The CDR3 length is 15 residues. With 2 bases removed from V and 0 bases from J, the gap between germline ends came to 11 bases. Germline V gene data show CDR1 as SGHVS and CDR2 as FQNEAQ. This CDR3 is CASSLSQGSSYEQYF. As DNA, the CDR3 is TGTGCCAGCAGCTTAAGCCAGGGCAGCTCCTACGAGCAGTACTTC.

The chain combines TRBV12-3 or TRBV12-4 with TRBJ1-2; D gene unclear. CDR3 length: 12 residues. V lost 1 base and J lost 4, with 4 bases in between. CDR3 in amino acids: CASSLGAYGYTF. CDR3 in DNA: TGTGCCAGCAGTTTAGGGGCCTATGGCTACACCTTC.

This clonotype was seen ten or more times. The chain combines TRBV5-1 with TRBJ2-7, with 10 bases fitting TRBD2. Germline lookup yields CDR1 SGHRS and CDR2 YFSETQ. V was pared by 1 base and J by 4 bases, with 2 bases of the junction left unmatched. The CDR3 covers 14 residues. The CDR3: CASSLTSGTYEQYF. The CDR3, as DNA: TGCGCCAGCAGCTTGACTAGCGGGACGTACGAGCAGTACTTC. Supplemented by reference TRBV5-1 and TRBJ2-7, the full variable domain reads KAGVTQTPRYLIKTRGQQVTLSCSPISGHRSVSWYQQTPGQGLQFLFEYFSETQRNKGNFPGRFSGRQFSNSRSEMNVSTLELGDSALYLCASSLTSGTYEQYFGPGTRLTVT.

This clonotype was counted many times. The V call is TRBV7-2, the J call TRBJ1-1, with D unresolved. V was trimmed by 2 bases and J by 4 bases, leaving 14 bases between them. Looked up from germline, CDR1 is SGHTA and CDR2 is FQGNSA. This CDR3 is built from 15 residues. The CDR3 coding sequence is TGTGCCAGCAGCTTACAATCGACGGCGTCCACTGAAGCTTTCTTT. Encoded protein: CASSLQSTASTEAFF.

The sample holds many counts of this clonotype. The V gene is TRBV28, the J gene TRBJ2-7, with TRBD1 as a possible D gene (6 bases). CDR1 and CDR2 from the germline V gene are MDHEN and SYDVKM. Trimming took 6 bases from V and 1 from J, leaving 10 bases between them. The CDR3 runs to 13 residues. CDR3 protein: CASRTGPSYEQYF. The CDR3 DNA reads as TGTGCCAGCAGAACAGGGCCTTCCTACGAGCAGTACTTC.

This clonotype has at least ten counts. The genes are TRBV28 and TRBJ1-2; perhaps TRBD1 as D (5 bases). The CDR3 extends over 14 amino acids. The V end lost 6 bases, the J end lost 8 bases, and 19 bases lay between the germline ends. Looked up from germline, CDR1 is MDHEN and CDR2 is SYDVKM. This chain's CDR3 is CASRLLPRREGYTF. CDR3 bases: TGTGCCAGCAGACTACTTCCGCGCAGGGAAGGCTACACCTTC.

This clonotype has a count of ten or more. CDR3 protein: CASSTLSGRGYNEQFF. DNA for the CDR3: TGTGCCAGCAGTACCCTAAGCGGGAGGGGCTACAATGAGCAGTTCTTC. The rearrangement joins TRBV6-2 or TRBV6-3 to TRBJ2-1; 10 positions match TRBD2. The CDR3 consists of 16 residues. The germline CDR1 and CDR2 sequences are MNHEY and SVGEGT. The ends lost 5 bases at V and 3 bases at J; junction bases unmatched: 7.

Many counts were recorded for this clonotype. The CDR3 spells CASSRLTSGTDTQYF. In DNA form, the CDR3 reads TGTGCCAGCAGCCGACTTACTAGCGGCACAGATACGCAGTATTTT. The rearrangement joins TRBV3-1 to TRBJ2-3; 7 nucleotides agree with TRBD2. The germline V gene has CDR1 LGHDT and CDR2 YNNKEL (reference sequence). CDR3 length equals 15 residues. The V segment lost 4 bases and the J segment 1 base; nucleotides outside the gene matches: 5.

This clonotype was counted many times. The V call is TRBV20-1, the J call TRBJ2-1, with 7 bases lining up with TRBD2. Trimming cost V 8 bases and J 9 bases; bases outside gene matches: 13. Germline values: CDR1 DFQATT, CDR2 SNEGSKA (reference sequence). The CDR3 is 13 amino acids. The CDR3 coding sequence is TGCAGTATGAGACTAGCCGGGTTGGCTGAGCAGTTCTTC. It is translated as CSMRLAGLAEQFF.

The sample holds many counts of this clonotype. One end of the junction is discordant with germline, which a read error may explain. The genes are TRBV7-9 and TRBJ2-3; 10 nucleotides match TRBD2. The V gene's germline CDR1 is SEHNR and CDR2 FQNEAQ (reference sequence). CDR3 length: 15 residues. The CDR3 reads CASSVAGGRTDTQYF. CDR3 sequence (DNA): TGTGCCAGCAGCGTAGCGGGGGGCCGCACAGATACGCAGTATTTT.

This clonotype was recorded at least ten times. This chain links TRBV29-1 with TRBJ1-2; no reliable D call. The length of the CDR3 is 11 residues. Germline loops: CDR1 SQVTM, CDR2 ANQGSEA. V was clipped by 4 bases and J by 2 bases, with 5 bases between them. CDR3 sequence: CSVAVNYGYTF. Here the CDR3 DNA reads TGCAGCGTTGCAGTAAACTATGGCTACACCTTC.

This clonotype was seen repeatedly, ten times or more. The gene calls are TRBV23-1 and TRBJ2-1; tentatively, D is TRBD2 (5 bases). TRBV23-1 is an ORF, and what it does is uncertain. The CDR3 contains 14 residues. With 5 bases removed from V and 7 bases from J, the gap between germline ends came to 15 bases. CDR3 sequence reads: CASSRRPRGNEQFF. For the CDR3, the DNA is TGCGCCAGCAGTAGACGCCCCCGAGGGAATGAGCAGTTCTTC.

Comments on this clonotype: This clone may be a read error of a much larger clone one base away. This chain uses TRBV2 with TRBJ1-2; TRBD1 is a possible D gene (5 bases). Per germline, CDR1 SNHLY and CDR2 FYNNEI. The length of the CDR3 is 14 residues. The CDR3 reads CVSSPRGSSYGYTF. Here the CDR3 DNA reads TGTGTCAGCAGTCCACGGGGGTCCAGCTATGGCTACACCTTC.